Below are 28 T cell receptor beta chains sequenced from a single sample in a study of CD8+CD57+ T cells in acquired aplastic anemia. Profiles of TCR beta VDJ and CDR3 were generated from a genomic DNA template. Each CDR3 protein gets one entry after TCRdb re-called the reads with MiXCR. In the table there are about 210,000 distinct CDR3 sequences, approximately 35% of which are singletons. Input material: sorted CD4+, CD8+, or CD8+CD57+ T cells (not recorded which) from PBMCs. The receptors come from a human donor in good health, serving as a control.

This clonotype has a count of ten or more. V gene TRBV2 combines with J gene TRBJ2-7; no reliable D call. Germline V gene sequence: CDR1 SNHLY, CDR2 FYNNEI. The CDR3 totals 11 residues. Trimming cost V 7 bases and J 3 bases, with 7 bases left between them. The DNA of the CDR3 is TGTGCCAGCAAGAACTTCTACGAGCAGTACTTC. It translates to CASKNFYEQYF.

This clonotype was picked up a small number of times. CDR3 sequence reads: CAISLQGGDTGELFF. CDR3 bases: TGTGCCATCAGTCTACAGGGGGGGGACACCGGGGAGCTGTTTTTT. The chain joins TRBV10-3 to TRBJ2-2, with D possibly being TRBD1 (8 bases). Trimming stripped 5 bases from V and 3 bases from J, with 13 bases between. From germline, CDR1 is ENHRY and CDR2 SYGVKD. The CDR3 is 15 residues long.

V gene TRBV5-5 combines with J gene TRBJ2-2, with a weak D call TRBD2 (6 bases). This CDR3 comprises 15 residues. Germline CDR1 SGHKS, CDR2 YYEKEE (reference sequence). V was pared by 4 bases and J by 4 bases, with 14 bases between. The CDR3 sequence: CASSRLQGGTGELFF. In DNA form, the CDR3 reads TGTGCCAGCAGCAGACTGCAGGGAGGCACCGGGGAGCTGTTTTTT.

This clonotype was seen only a few times. As the CDR3 is not closed by the conserved phenylalanine or tryptophan, this likely results from a read error. The DNA is left out, because the CDR3 cannot be placed on it with certainty; the CDR3 is given as TCRdb lists it. The chain links TRBV19 to TRBJ2-5. The CDR3 spans 9 residues, counting both ends. Germline CDR1 is LNHDA and CDR2 is SQIVND (reference sequence). The CDR3 here is CASSTKGRT.

This clonotype was seen many times. This sequence joins TRBV7-9 and TRBJ1-3; 7 bases match TRBD1. Germline CDR1 reads SEHNR; CDR2 reads FQNEAQ (reference sequence). The length of the CDR3 is 14 residues. With V trimmed by 5 bases and J by 2 bases, 3 bases remained unmatched. As DNA, the CDR3 is TGTGCCAGCAGCGCGACAGGGACTGGAAACACCATATATTTT. Its translation is CASSATGTGNTIYF.

Regarding this clonotype: A much bigger clone sits one base away, suggesting this may be a read error. The J gene is TRBJ2-1, the V gene TRBV5-1; possibly TRBD2 for D (6 bases). Germline V lookup: CDR1 SGHRS, CDR2 YFSETQ. The CDR3 extends over 15 amino acids. The CDR3 reads CASRLATSSYNEQFF. For the CDR3, the DNA is TGCGCCAGCCGCTTGGCGACTAGCTCCTACAATGAGCAGTTCTTC.

The V call is TRBV28, the J call TRBJ2-7; no clear D gene. The germline V gene encodes CDR1 MDHEN and CDR2 SYDVKM. This CDR3 spans 13 amino acids. Trimming stripped 4 bases from V and 3 bases from J, with 10 bases between. The CDR3 DNA is TGTGCCAGCAGTTCCCCTGACAACTACGAGCAGTACTTC. Protein sequence: CASSSPDNYEQYF.

A few counts support this clonotype. The V and J genes are TRBV30 and TRBJ1-5, with D unresolved. Germline V CDR1 and CDR2: GTSNPN, SVGIG (reference sequence). Trimming removed 2 bases from V and 2 bases from J, with 10 bases in between. This CDR3 contains 14 residues. The CDR3 nucleotides are TGTGCCTGGAGTATCGGATGGGGCAATCAGCCCCAGCATTTT. This encodes CAWSIGWGNQPQHF.

CDR3 sequence: CASSFKTGQETQYF. The CDR3 nucleotides are TGCGCCAGCAGCTTTAAGACAGGGCAAGAGACCCAGTACTTC. The chain couples TRBV5-1 to TRBJ2-5; 7 nucleotides line up with TRBD1. This CDR3 comprises 14 residues. V shed 2 bases and J 2 bases; nucleotides not matched to a gene: 3. In germline, CDR1 is SGHRS, CDR2 YFSETQ.

About this clonotype itself: One base away lies a much larger clone, so this may be a sequencing read error. The chain carries TRBV7-2 and TRBJ2-7; D gene uncertain. CDR3 length equals 14 residues. Germline V gene sequence: CDR1 SGHTA, CDR2 FQGNSA. CDR3 nucleotide sequence: TGTGCCAGCAGCCAAGAAGGGTCGAAATACGAGCAGTGCTTC. This translates into CASSQEGSKYEQCF. The full variable domain, in which reference TRBV7-2 and TRBJ2-7 provide the parts outside the CDR3, is GAGVSQSPSNKVTEKGKDVELRCDPISGHTALYWYRQSLGQGLEFLIYFQGNSAPDKSGLPSDRFSAERTGGSVSTLTIQRTQQEDSAVYLCASSQEGSKYEQCFGPGTRLTVT.

About this clonotype: A much larger clonotype is one base distant, so this may be a read error. This rearrangement joins TRBV20-1 to TRBJ2-7; 9 bases are a match to TRBD2. The CDR3 is made up of 13 amino acids. The germline gives CDR1 DFQATT, CDR2 SNEGSKA (reference sequence). Written as DNA, the CDR3 is TGCAGCTCGATTAGCGGGAGCTCCGACGAGCAGTACTTC. Amino acid sequence: CSSISGSSDEQYF.

The sample holds many counts of this clonotype. The rearrangement joins TRBV5-8 to TRBJ2-3; D is possibly TRBD2 (5 bases). The CDR3 totals 14 residues. Trimming removed 4 bases at V and 3 bases at J, with 12 bases between. Germline V gene lookup returns CDR1 SGHTS and CDR2 YDEGEE. CDR3 protein: CASSPTGSTDTQYF. The CDR3 DNA reads as TGTGCCAGCAGCCCCACGGGGTCGACAGATACGCAGTATTTT.

This clonotype appeared many times. The chain uses TRBV12-3 or TRBV12-4 and TRBJ2-3; D is unclear. CDR3 length equals 15 residues. V dropped 3 bases and J dropped 2 bases, with 12 bases sitting between them. The CDR3 bases are TGTGCCAGCAGTTTTTCGGTCGGCCACACAGATACGCAGTATTTT. Residues: CASSFSVGHTDTQYF.

This clonotype was seen only once. The chain recombines TRBV15 with TRBJ2-1; no firm D call. V was cut by 0 bases and J by 1 base, with 7 bases left in between. Germline loops: CDR1 LNHNV, CDR2 YYDKDF (reference sequence). The length of the CDR3 is 15 residues. The CDR3 bases are TGTGCCACCAGCAGAGAGGCAGCTTCCTACAATGAGCAGTTCTTC. Protein sequence: CATSREAASYNEQFF. Full variable domain (outside the CDR3, taken from reference TRBV15 and TRBJ2-1): DAMVIQNPRYQVTQFGKPVTLSCSQTLNHNVMYWYQQKSSQAPKLLFHYYDKDFNNEADTPDNFQSRRPNTSFCFLDIRSPGLGDTAMYLCATSREAASYNEQFFGPGTRLTVL.

This clonotype appeared a few times. V gene TRBV10-3 combines with J gene TRBJ1-1; TRBD1 agrees at 9 bases. CDR1 ENHRY and CDR2 SYGVKD come from the germline V gene. This CDR3 has 17 amino acids. Trimming cost V 5 bases and J 1 base; bases outside gene matches: 11. The CDR3: CAISPVLDRGKNTEAFF. CDR3 sequence (DNA): TGTGCCATCAGTCCCGTCCTTGACAGGGGGAAGAACACTGAAGCTTTCTTT.

A remark on this clonotype: One junction end disagrees with the germline gene, perhaps due to a read error. The rearrangement uses TRBV10-3 and TRBJ2-4; 8 nucleotides agree with TRBD2. The germline V gene encodes CDR1 ENHRY and CDR2 SYGVKD. The CDR3 length is 16 residues. The CDR3 DNA sequence: TGTGCCATCAGTGAGTCTCGACTAGCGTTGGGAAACATTCGGTACTTC. It codes for CAISESRLALGNIRYF.

This clonotype was seen at least ten times. The chain recombines TRBV2 with TRBJ2-5, with D possibly matching TRBD2 (7 bases). Per the germline V gene, CDR1 is SNHLY and CDR2 is FYNNEI. This CDR3 spans 12 amino acids. V was shortened by 8 bases and J by 3 bases, with 10 bases between the two germline ends. CDR3 amino acids: CASAGAKETQYF. The CDR3 DNA sequence: TGTGCCAGCGCGGGGGCGAAAGAGACCCAGTACTTC. The whole variable domain, filled in from reference TRBV2 and TRBJ2-5, reads EPEVTQTPSHQVTQMGQEVILRCVPISNHLYFYWYRQILGQKVEFLVSFYNNEISEKSEIFDDQFSVERPDGSNFTLKIRSTKLEDSAMYFCASAGAKETQYFGPGTRLLVL.

This chain connects TRBV20-1 to TRBJ2-1; 7 nucleotides line up with TRBD2. This CDR3 is 19 amino acids long. Looked up from germline, CDR1 is DFQATT and CDR2 is SNEGSKA (reference sequence). V shed 3 bases and J 1 base; nucleotides not matched to a gene: 18. The CDR3 loop reads CSARPQAGTITLSYNEQFF. In nucleotides, the CDR3 is TGCAGTGCTAGGCCTCAAGCGGGAACAATTACCCTTTCCTACAATGAGCAGTTCTTC.

This clonotype occurred many times. CDR3: CASSQTNSYEQYF. CDR3 nucleotide sequence: TGCGCCAGCAGCCAGACGAACTCCTACGAGCAGTACTTC. The V call is TRBV5-1, the J call TRBJ2-7; no clear D. The CDR3 loop spans 13 amino acids. Trimming shortened V by 4 bases and J by 0 bases, and 8 bases separated the two germline ends. The V gene's germline CDR1 is SGHRS and CDR2 YFSETQ.

There are a few counts of this clonotype. This chain joins TRBV6-1 and TRBJ1-1; possibly TRBD1 for D (6 bases). The CDR3 is 16 residues long. Trimming removed 8 bases from V and 4 bases from J, with 23 bases in between. Germline loops: CDR1 MNHNS, CDR2 SASEGT. Here the CDR3 DNA reads TGTGCCAGCTGGGGACCGGGACACACTTTTGCCACTGAAGCTTTCTTT. Translating it yields CASWGPGHTFATEAFF.

The chain has TRBV5-4 and TRBJ2-2; maybe TRBD2 (6 bases). V was pared by 6 bases and J by 7 bases, with 16 bases between. The CDR3 consists of 14 residues. From germline, CDR1 is SGHNT and CDR2 YYREEE (reference sequence). For the CDR3, the DNA is TGTGCCAGCAACCGGGACTGGTTAGGCGGGGAGCTGTTTTTT. Translating gives CASNRDWLGGELFF.

This clonotype was detected ten times or more. This rearrangement joins TRBV20-1 to TRBJ1-2; D call uncertain. Per the germline V gene, CDR1 is DFQATT and CDR2 is SNEGSKA (reference sequence). The V gene lost 6 bases and the J gene lost 4 bases, with 18 bases spanning the gap. This CDR3 region has 14 residues. CDR3 region: CSAQIEEVFYGYTF. CDR3 bases: TGCAGTGCACAAATAGAGGAGGTTTTCTATGGCTACACCTTC.

This clonotype appeared many times. This rearrangement joins TRBV10-3 to TRBJ2-1; the match to TRBD1 covers 8 bases. CDR3 length: 15 residues. Per the germline V gene, CDR1 is ENHRY and CDR2 is SYGVKD. With V trimmed by 8 bases and J by 10 bases, 16 bases remained unmatched. The CDR3 region is CAIGTGQGVGLEQFF. CDR3 nucleotides: TGTGCCATCGGGACAGGACAAGGAGTTGGGTTGGAGCAGTTCTTC.

The chain links TRBV6-1 to TRBJ1-4; D is unresolved. CDR3 length: 14 residues. V was pared by 1 base and J by 7 bases, with 10 bases between. Germline V gives CDR1 MNHNS, CDR2 SASEGT. The CDR3 loop reads CASSEERSAEKLFF. CDR3 sequence (DNA): TGTGCCAGCAGTGAAGAACGTTCGGCTGAAAAACTGTTTTTT.

The chain uses TRBV19 and TRBJ2-7; 8 nucleotides align to TRBD1. Germline values: CDR1 LNHDA, CDR2 SQIVND (reference sequence). This CDR3 has 15 residues. V trimming: 4 bases; J trimming: 7 bases; junction bases outside the gene matches: 12. DNA of the CDR3: TGTGCCAGTAGTAAGACAGGGGCCCCAGATGTGGAGCAGTACTTC. Translated: CASSKTGAPDVEQYF.

This clonotype showed up many times. CDR3 in DNA: TGTGCCAGTAGTATGTCGGGACAGAATAATCAGCCCCAGCATTTT. Its protein product is CASSMSGQNNQPQHF. This rearrangement joins TRBV19 to TRBJ1-5; 7 bases are shared with TRBD1. CDR1 and CDR2 (germline): LNHDA, SQIVND (reference sequence). V dropped 3 bases and J dropped 4; count of bases not matched to a gene: 6. The CDR3 is made up of 15 amino acids. The entire variable domain, with the rest obtained from reference TRBV19 and TRBJ1-5, is as follows: DGGITQSPKYLFRKEGQNVTLSCEQNLNHDAMYWYRQDPGQGLRLIYYSQIVNDFQKGDIAEGYSVSREKKESFPLTVTSAQKNPTAFYLCASSMSGQNNQPQHFGDGTRLSIL.

This clonotype was observed at least ten times. The CDR3 protein is CASSSQTGYGYTF. In nucleotides, the CDR3 is TGTGCCAGCAGTTCACAGACAGGCTATGGCTACACCTTC. V is TRBV6-5 and J is TRBJ1-2; a possible D gene is TRBD1 (6 bases). There are 13 residues in the CDR3. V lost 4 bases and J lost 4, with 10 bases in between. Germline CDR1 reads MNHEY; CDR2 reads SVGAGI.

The V call is TRBV5-4, the J call TRBJ2-1; no reliable D call. V was cut by 0 bases and J by 2 bases, with 9 bases left in between. CDR1 and CDR2 (germline): SGHNT, YYREEE (reference sequence). The CDR3 is made up of 15 amino acids. CDR3 sequence reads: CASSLGHPTYNEQFF. In DNA, the CDR3 is TGTGCCAGCAGCTTGGGCCACCCAACCTACAATGAGCAGTTCTTC.